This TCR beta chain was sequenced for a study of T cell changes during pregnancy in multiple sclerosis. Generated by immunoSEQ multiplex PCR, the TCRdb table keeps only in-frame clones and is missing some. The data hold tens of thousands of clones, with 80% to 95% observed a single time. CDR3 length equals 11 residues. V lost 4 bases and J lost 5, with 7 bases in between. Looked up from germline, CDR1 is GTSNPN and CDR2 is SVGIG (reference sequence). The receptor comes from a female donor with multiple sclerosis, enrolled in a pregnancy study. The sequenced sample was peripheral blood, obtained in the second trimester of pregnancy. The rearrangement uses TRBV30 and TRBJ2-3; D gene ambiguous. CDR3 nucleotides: TGTGCCTGGAATTTAATAGATACGCAGTATTTT. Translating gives CAWNLIDTQYF.